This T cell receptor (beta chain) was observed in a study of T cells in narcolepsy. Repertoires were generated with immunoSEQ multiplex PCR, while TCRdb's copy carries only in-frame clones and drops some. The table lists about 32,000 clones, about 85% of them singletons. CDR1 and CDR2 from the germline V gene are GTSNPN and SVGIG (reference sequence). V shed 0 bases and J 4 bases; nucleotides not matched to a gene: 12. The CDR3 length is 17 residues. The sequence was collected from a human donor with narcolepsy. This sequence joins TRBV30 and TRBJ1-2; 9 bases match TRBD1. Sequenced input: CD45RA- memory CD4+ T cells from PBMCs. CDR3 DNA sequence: TGTGCCTGGAGTGTTTCGAAGGGACAGGGCCCCTTCTATGGCTACACCTTC. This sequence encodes CAWSVSKGQGPFYGYTF. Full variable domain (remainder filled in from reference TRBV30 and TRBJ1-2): SQTIHQWPATLVQPVGSPLSLECTVEGTSNPNLYWYRQAAGRGLQLLFYSVGIGQISSEVPQNLSASRPQDRQFILSSKKLLLSDSGFYLCAWSVSKGQGPFYGYTFGSGTRLTVV.